The entry below gives a single TCR beta chain sequence along with its context. These data originate in a study of blood T cell repertoires in COVID-19. On the study more broadly: Samples representing acute and convalescent COVID-19 were sourced from the United States, Italy and Spain. PBMCs, B-cell-depleted T cells, or T cells were the source of the cDNA or gDNA that made up the material.

Original processing notes: Reference gene primer amplification gave estimated nucleated cell counts. The data were produced by immunoSEQ multiplex PCR, yet TCRdb's version contains in-frame clones alone and is incomplete. V, J and clone size are taken as reported in that table, and D and trimming were inferred from the DNA itself. The sample holds 250,000 to 300,000 clones, roughly 87% seen once. Trimming at V came to 3 bases and at J to 2 bases, leaving 4 bases not matched to a gene. CDR3 length equals 15 residues. Germline CDR1 and CDR2: SSHAT and FNYEAQ (reference sequence). This receptor was identified in a woman in her thirties or forties who had recovered from COVID-19. The rearrangement links TRBV7-7 to TRBJ2-1, with 7 bases matching TRBD1. The sequenced sample was peripheral blood. In nucleotides, the CDR3 is TGTGCCAGCAGCTTGACAGGGAGTGCCTACAATGAGCAGTTCTTC. It codes for CASSLTGSAYNEQFF.